Listed below are T cell receptor beta chains from one sample, sequenced in a study of Ad26.COV2.S vaccination and SARS-CoV-2 variants. Profiling relied on immunoSEQ multiplex PCR, and the TCRdb table lists in-frame clones only, not all of them. The sample holds fewer than 400,000 clones, 85% seen once. The sample was peripheral blood, taken in a trial of Ad26.COV2.S vaccine versus placebo. These TCRs come from a person aged 18-60 years who received the Ad26.COV2.S COVID-19 vaccine or a placebo. The CDR3 runs from the conserved cysteine through the conserved F or W. D genes are given only for firm matches. Rows give clone size only sometimes, using once, few, many, or a class for an expanded clone.

clone_size	d_call	v_call	j_call	cdr3_nt	cdr3_aa
NA	NA	TRBV4-1	TRBJ1-1	TGCGCCAGCAGCCAACCGGTAGGGCCCAACACTGAAGCTTTCTTT	CASSQPVGPNTEAFF
NA	NA	TRBV5-6	TRBJ2-2	TGTGCCAGCACCCGGAGGGGGGCCCCCGAAGGGGAGCTGTTTTTT	CASTRRGAPEGELFF
NA	TRBD1	TRBV11-2	TRBJ1-2	TGTGCCAGCAGCTTAGGTGTGGGACAGGGGTGGAACGGCTACACCTTC	CASSLGVGQGWNGYTF
NA	TRBD2	TRBV11-3	TRBJ2-7	TGTGCCAGCAGCTTAGAGGGCGGGAGCTCCTACGAGCAGTACTTC	CASSLEGGSSYEQYF
once	NA	TRBV21-1	TRBJ2-5	TGTGCCGCAGGGAGGTACCAAGAGACCCAGTACTTC	CAAGRYQETQYF
NA	NA	TRBV18	TRBJ2-2	TGTGCCAGCTCACCCATCGACGAGGCCGGGGAGCTGTTTTTT	CASSPIDEAGELFF
once	NA	TRBV9	TRBJ2-2	TGTGCCAGCAGAGCTGGCGGGGTGAACACCGGGGAGCTGTTTTTT	CASRAGGVNTGELFF
NA	TRBD1	TRBV6-6	TRBJ1-5	TGTGCCAGCAGTCCTTGGACAGGGCCCTCTAGGAGCAATCAGCCCCAGCATTTT	CASSPWTGPSRSNQPQHF
NA	NA	TRBV11-3	TRBJ2-7	TGTGCCAGCAGCTCAGGGGGGAATCTGTACTTC	CASSSGGNLYF
once	TRBD2	TRBV6-5	TRBJ2-3	TGTGCCAGCAGTTACGCCCGGGGGGGTAGCACAGATACGCAGTATTTT	CASSYARGGSTDTQYF
NA	NA	TRBV11-3	TRBJ2-2	TGTGCCAGCAGTTACACTCGGGTGAACACCGGGGAGCTGTTTTTT	CASSYTRVNTGELFF
NA	TRBD2	TRBV4-1	TRBJ2-3	TGCGCCAGCAGCCAAGACAGGGGGGGACTAGCCCAAACAGATACGCAGTATTTT	CASSQDRGGLAQTDTQYF
NA	TRBD1	TRBV19	TRBJ1-2	TGTGCCAGTAGTATAGGACGGACAGGGACCAACTATGGCTACACCTTC	CASSIGRTGTNYGYTF
once	NA	TRBV3-1/TRBV3-2	TRBJ2-1	TGTGCCAGCAGCCAGGAAGGGGGGACCTACAATGAGCAGTTCTTC	CASSQEGGTYNEQFF
NA	NA	TRBV5-1	TRBJ1-2	TGCGCCAGCAGCTTGGTGGTTGGCAGTCTAGGCTATGGCTACACCTTC	CASSLVVGSLGYGYTF
NA	TRBD1	TRBV7-3	TRBJ1-2	TGTGCCAGCAGCTCCACCGTGGGACAGGGACGTGGCTACACCTTC	CASSSTVGQGRGYTF
NA	NA	TRBV21-1	TRBJ2-1	TGTGCCAGCAGCAAAGAGGCCCCAAAACGATACAATGAGCAGTTCTTC	CASSKEAPKRYNEQFF
many	TRBD1	TRBV6-5	TRBJ1-5	TGTGCCAGCAGACCGGGACAGGGGGATATCCCCCAGCATTTT	CASRPGQGDIPQHF
NA	NA	TRBV5-4	TRBJ1-4	TGTGCCAGCAGCTTGCGCGCAAGACGGGCGACTAATGAAAAACTGTTTTTT	CASSLRARRATNEKLFF
NA	TRBD1	TRBV10-1	TRBJ2-2	TGCGCCAGCCAGGGACAGGGGACCGGGGAGCTGTTTTTT	CASQGQGTGELFF
NA	NA	TRBV7-9	TRBJ1-6	TGTGCCAGCAGCTTAGAAACAAATTCACCCCTCCACTTT	CASSLETNSPLHF
NA	NA	TRBV5-5	TRBJ1-1	TGTGCCAGCAGCTCCAACCCCGCTGAAGCTTTCTTT	CASSSNPAEAFF
NA	NA	TRBV21-1	TRBJ2-3	TGTGCCAGCAGCAACTTTTTAGCGGGGCAAACAGATACGCAGTATTTT	CASSNFLAGQTDTQYF
NA	NA	TRBV2	TRBJ2-7	TGTGCCAGCAGGTTAGCCCGGACAAGTCAGTACTTC	CASRLARTSQYF
NA	NA	TRBV19	TRBJ1-1	TGTGCCAGTACCGCATCGGACGGCCACTACACTGAAGCTTTCTTT	CASTASDGHYTEAFF
NA	TRBD2	TRBV5-1	TRBJ2-3	TGCGCCAGCAGCACCTCAGCGGGGGCCGGCACAGATACGCAGTATTTT	CASSTSAGAGTDTQYF
NA	NA	TRBV19	TRBJ1-5	TGTGCCAGTAGTCCAAGCTGGGGGGAAAATCAGCCCCAGCATTTT	CASSPSWGENQPQHF
NA	NA	TRBV5-1	TRBJ2-7	TGCGCCAGCAGCTTGGGTCCAGGCCCGATCTACGAGCAGTACTTC	CASSLGPGPIYEQYF
NA	NA	TRBV6-5	TRBJ1-3	TGTGCCAGCAGTTATACCAACTCTGGAAACACCATATATTTT	CASSYTNSGNTIYF
NA	TRBD1	TRBV5-6	TRBJ1-2	TGTGCCAGCAGCTCAGACAGGGGAGCTAACTATGGCTACACCTTC	CASSSDRGANYGYTF
NA	NA	TRBV12-2	TRBJ2-3	TGTGCAAGTCGCTTAGTTCAGAGCACAGATACGCAGTATTTT	CASRLVQSTDTQYF
NA	NA	TRBV19	TRBJ1-2	TGTGCCAGTAGTATGAAAGGGGTCCAACAAGGCTACACCTTC	CASSMKGVQQGYTF
few	NA	TRBV5-8	TRBJ1-4	TGTGCCAGCAGCTTGGGGAGCGGGGGTCGTCCCCAACTGGATGAAAAACTGTTTTTT	CASSLGSGGRPQLDEKLFF
NA	NA	TRBV7-3	TRBJ1-6	TGTGCCAGCAGCTTAAATGAGGCGGCGGGTTCACCCCTCCACTTT	CASSLNEAAGSPLHF
NA	TRBD1	TRBV10-3	TRBJ2-7	TGTGCCATCACTGCTGGACAGGGGTTGTCCTACGAGCAGTACTTC	CAITAGQGLSYEQYF
NA	TRBD2	TRBV30	TRBJ2-1	TGTGCCTGGAGTGCAGGACTAGCGGGGAACAATGAGCAGTTCTTC	CAWSAGLAGNNEQFF
NA	NA	TRBV18	TRBJ1-1	TGTGCCAGCTCCGCGGGGGGTGTGAACACTGAAGCTTTCTTT	CASSAGGVNTEAFF
few	NA	TRBV27	TRBJ1-2	TGTGCCAGCAGTCTTAGGGGGATGCAAGGCTATGGCTACACCTTC	CASSLRGMQGYGYTF
NA	NA	TRBV28	TRBJ2-7	TGTGCCAGCAGCCGGACAGCCTCCTACGAGCAGTACTTC	CASSRTASYEQYF
NA	NA	TRBV4-1	TRBJ1-2	TGCGCCAGCAGCCAGTTCGGGGATGGCTACACCTTC	CASSQFGDGYTF
NA	NA	TRBV27	TRBJ2-6	TGTGCCAGCAGTTCCTCAGGTGCAGGGGCCAACGTCCTGACTTTC	CASSSSGAGANVLTF
NA	TRBD2	TRBV11-2	TRBJ2-1	TGTGCCAGCAGCCTGACTAGCGGTTCCTACAATGAGCAGTTCTTC	CASSLTSGSYNEQFF
NA	TRBD1	TRBV6-5	TRBJ2-1	TGTGCCAGCAGTTACTCGTCGGGACAGGGGGCTAATGAGCAGTTCTTC	CASSYSSGQGANEQFF
NA	NA	TRBV3-1/TRBV3-2	TRBJ1-5	TGTGCCAGCAGCCAGCGGCAGGGTCAGCCCCAGCATTTT	CASSQRQGQPQHF
once	NA	TRBV6-1	TRBJ1-5	TGTGCCAGCAGTGATAGGGGGGCAGGGAATCAGCCCCAGCATTTT	CASSDRGAGNQPQHF
NA	TRBD2	TRBV15	TRBJ2-5	TGTGCCACCAGCGGAGGCCTCCGCGGGGGGACCCAAGAGACCCAGTACTTC	CATSGGLRGGTQETQYF
NA	TRBD1	TRBV12-3/TRBV12-4	TRBJ1-2	TGTGCCAGCAGTTTCGACAGGGTGCTTGGCTACACCTTC	CASSFDRVLGYTF
NA	NA	TRBV7-8	TRBJ2-5	TGTGCCAGCAGCTTAGGCCGCCAAGAGACCCAGTACTTC	CASSLGRQETQYF
NA	NA	TRBV2	TRBJ1-1	TGTGCCAGCAAGTTTACCGTTGAAGCTTTCTTT	CASKFTVEAFF